Below, 19 T cell receptor beta chains from the same sample are listed, as sequenced in a study of blood T cells in healthy people across ages. Primed by a sample-barcoded 5' primer and a J-beta primer mix, a second PCR proceeded for 7 to 11 cycles. TCRdb passed the 5' RACE reads through MiXCR, listing each CDR3 protein once. The sample consists of 870,000 or so distinct CDR3 sequences, 29% of them appearing once. Sequencing used blood. The receptors were gathered from a woman aged 80 or older in good health.

This clonotype was seen only a few times. A much larger clone lies a single base off, so this may be a read error. This chain links TRBV15 with TRBJ2-1; the match to TRBD1 covers 12 bases. Germline loops: CDR1 LNHNV, CDR2 YYDKDF (reference sequence). This CDR3 is 15 amino acids long. With V trimmed by 5 bases and J by 12 bases, 11 bases remained unmatched. CDR3 protein: CATSSSGQGADGQFF. For the CDR3, the DNA is TGTGCCACCAGCTCGTCGGGACAGGGGGCAGATGGGCAGTTCTTC.

The sample holds many counts of this clonotype. V gene TRBV28 combines with J gene TRBJ2-5; 9 positions agree with TRBD2. This CDR3 comprises 15 residues. Germline lookup yields CDR1 MDHEN and CDR2 SYDVKM. The junction had 9 bases not matched to a gene; V was cut back by 5 bases and J by 5 bases. CDR3 sequence (DNA): TGTGCCAGCAGTCCCATGCTAGCGGGGACTGAGACCCAGTACTTC. It codes for CASSPMLAGTETQYF.

Worth noting for this clonotype: The germline gene is not matched at one end of the junction; a read error may be the cause. The rearrangement links TRBV10-3 to TRBJ1-2; D perhaps matches TRBD1 (5 bases). The length of the CDR3 is 11 residues. Germline values: CDR1 ENHRY, CDR2 SYGVKD. CDR3 sequence reads: CAIRADYDYTF. The DNA of the CDR3 is TGTGCTATCAGGGCCGACTATGACTACACCTTC.

This clonotype was seen a few times. A read error is possible here, since a much larger clone lies one base away. The chain joins TRBV6-1 to TRBJ2-1, with 9 bases fitting TRBD2. Germline values: CDR1 MNHNS, CDR2 SASEGT. With V trimmed by 4 bases and J by 13 bases, 11 bases remained unmatched. The CDR3 length is 14 residues. CDR3 in DNA: TGTGCCAGCAGTGCGGCGGGGGGGCCGGATACCCAGTTCTTC. The encoded protein is CASSAAGGPDTQFF.

This clonotype was counted ten times or more. This sequence joins TRBV24-1 and TRBJ1-2, with 8 bases lining up with TRBD1. J was trimmed by 4 bases and V by 3 bases; bases with no gene match: 6. CDR1 KGHDR and CDR2 SFDVKD come from the germline V gene. The CDR3 is 15 amino acids. In DNA form, the CDR3 reads TGTGCCACCAGTGATACCCTGACAGGGGCCTATGGCTACACCTTC. Translation gives CATSDTLTGAYGYTF.

In its sample, this clonotype was seen many times. The CDR3 here is CSAREGGQGSSPLHF. The CDR3 DNA reads TGCAGTGCTAGAGAGGGGGGACAGGGGAGTTCACCCCTCCACTTT. The V call is TRBV20-1, the J call TRBJ1-6, with 10 bases fitting TRBD1. CDR3 length equals 15 residues. The germline V gene has CDR1 DFQATT and CDR2 SNEGSKA (reference sequence). Trimming took 0 bases from V and 9 from J; bases not matched to a gene: 5.

This rearrangement joins TRBV7-2 to TRBJ2-2; D is unresolved. Trimming took 5 bases from V and 1 from J, leaving 14 bases between them. The CDR3 runs 16 residues. Germline CDR1 reads SGHTA; CDR2 reads FQGNSA. This chain's CDR3 is CASSPTSGKNTGELFF. The CDR3 DNA reads as TGTGCCAGCAGCCCAACATCGGGCAAGAACACCGGGGAGCTGTTTTTT.

The chain carries TRBV25-1 and TRBJ1-6, with 8 bases identical to TRBD1. With 8 bases clipped from V and 8 bases from J, the junction kept 17 bases outside the gene matches. This CDR3 is 17 amino acids long. CDR1 and CDR2 from the germline V gene are MGHDK and SYGVNS. CDR3 sequence: CASRAPSSGGGDSPLHF. The CDR3 DNA follows: TGTGCCAGCCGCGCCCCATCCTCAGGGGGCGGTGATTCACCCCTCCACTTT.

In its sample, this clonotype was seen many times. This chain uses TRBV9 with TRBJ2-1; D perhaps matches TRBD2 (5 bases). The ends were cut back, 0 bases at V and 10 bases at J, with 8 bases in the middle. The germline V gene has CDR1 SGDLS and CDR2 YYNGEE. The CDR3 runs to 12 residues. CDR3 residues: CASSVGGGEQFF. CDR3 sequence (DNA): TGTGCCAGCAGCGTAGGCGGCGGGGAGCAGTTCTTC.

This chain uses TRBV5-1 with TRBJ2-1, with D possibly matching TRBD1 (5 bases). Germline V lookup: CDR1 SGHRS, CDR2 YFSETQ. The CDR3 is 16 amino acids. V dropped 5 bases and J dropped 5 bases, with 20 bases sitting between them. The CDR3 coding sequence is TGCGCCAGCAGTTACGAGGCGGTGAAGGGGAACAATGAGCAGTTCTTC. It is translated as CASSYEAVKGNNEQFF.

At least ten counts were recorded for this clonotype. V and J are TRBV5-1 and TRBJ2-7; TRBD2 is a possible D gene (5 bases). The CDR3 has 14 residues. V dropped 4 bases and J dropped 2 bases, with 13 bases sitting between them. Germline V gene data show CDR1 as SGHRS and CDR2 as YFSETQ. As DNA, the CDR3 is TGCGCCAGCAGCGCCCGACGGGGAGCCTACGAGCAGTACTTC. Its protein is CASSARRGAYEQYF.

A word on this clonotype: This may be a read error, as it is one base from a much larger clone. This chain connects TRBV4-3 to TRBJ2-1; 15 nucleotides line up with TRBD2. The end of the DNA is better explained by TRBJ2-7, so the J call may be wrong. The CDR3 runs to 19 residues. Germline assignment: CDR1 LGHNA and CDR2 YSLEER. This chain's CDR3 is CASSQDWTSGGAPYNEQYF. For the CDR3, the DNA is TGCGCCAGCAGCCAAGATTGGACTAGCGGGGGGGCCCCCTACAATGAGCAGTACTTC.

This clonotype was recorded at least ten times. J is TRBJ2-4 and V is TRBV20-1; a weak D match, TRBD2 (7 bases). V was shortened by 5 bases and J by 0 bases, with 14 bases between the two germline ends. Germline V CDR1 and CDR2: DFQATT, SNEGSKA (reference sequence). CDR3 size: 15 residues. CDR3 in DNA: TGCAGTGCTTTATGGGGGGGCAAAGCCAAAAACATTCAGTACTTC. Residues: CSALWGGKAKNIQYF.

Remarks on this clonotype: A much bigger clone sits one base away, suggesting this may be a read error. The chain has TRBV5-1 and TRBJ1-6; D is unresolved. The CDR3 totals 17 residues. CDR1 is SGHRS and CDR2 is YFSETQ in the germline V gene. CDR3 DNA sequence: TGCGCCAGCAGCTCGGTCGGACGGAGCTCCTATAATCCACCCCTCCACTTT. Its protein is CASSSVGRSSYNPPLHF.

This clonotype was seen at least ten times. V is TRBV28 and J is TRBJ2-7; 10 bases line up with TRBD1. V lost 5 bases to trimming and J lost 2 bases; unmatched junction nucleotides: 6. Germline loops: CDR1 MDHEN, CDR2 SYDVKM. This CDR3 region has 15 residues. The CDR3 bases are TGTGCCAGCAGTCTCACCGGGACAGGGGCCTACGAGCAGTACTTC. Its protein product is CASSLTGTGAYEQYF. Full variable domain (outside the CDR3, taken from reference TRBV28 and TRBJ2-7): DVKVTQSSRYLVKRTGEKVFLECVQDMDHENMFWYRQDPGLGLRLIYFSYDVKMKEKGDIPEGYSVSREKKERFSLILESASTNQTSMYLCASSLTGTGAYEQYFGPGTRLTVT.

V gene TRBV5-6 combines with J gene TRBJ1-2; 9 bases are a match to TRBD1. The CDR3 extends over 14 amino acids. Germline V gives CDR1 SGHDT, CDR2 YYEEEE. J was trimmed by 6 bases and V by 4 bases; bases with no gene match: 7. CDR3 DNA: TGTGCCAGCAGCCCAACAGGGGGCCGTGATGGCTACACCTTC. It yields the protein CASSPTGGRDGYTF.

This clonotype was found many times. J is TRBJ1-2 and V is TRBV25-1; a weak D match, TRBD1 (6 bases). Germline V lookup: CDR1 MGHDK, CDR2 SYGVNS. The ends were cut back, 3 bases at V and 4 bases at J, with 15 bases in the middle. The CDR3 spans 15 residues. The CDR3 sequence: CASSDSAGGPYGYTF. Written as DNA, the CDR3 is TGTGCCAGCAGTGACTCGGCGGGGGGCCCCTATGGCTACACCTTC.

This clonotype occurred once. The CDR3 spells CASSLEGGTDVMGYGYTF. CDR3 DNA: TGTGCCAGCAGTTTAGAGGGGGGGACAGACGTCATGGGCTATGGCTACACCTTC. V is TRBV27 and J is TRBJ1-2; 7 bases agree with TRBD1. Per germline, CDR1 MNHEY and CDR2 SMNVEV (reference sequence). The J segment lost 4 bases and the V segment lost 2 bases, leaving 16 bases of the junction unmatched. The CDR3 length is 18 residues.

The sample holds many counts of this clonotype. The CDR3 is CSVLLGDRGQMQYF. The CDR3 DNA follows: TGCAGCGTCCTTCTCGGGGACAGGGGGCAGATGCAGTATTTT. The chain couples TRBV29-1 to TRBJ2-3; 12 positions agree with TRBD1. This CDR3 spans 14 amino acids. Germline lookup yields CDR1 SQVTM and CDR2 ANQGSEA. Trimming removed 6 bases from V and 11 bases from J; junction bases left unmatched: 12.